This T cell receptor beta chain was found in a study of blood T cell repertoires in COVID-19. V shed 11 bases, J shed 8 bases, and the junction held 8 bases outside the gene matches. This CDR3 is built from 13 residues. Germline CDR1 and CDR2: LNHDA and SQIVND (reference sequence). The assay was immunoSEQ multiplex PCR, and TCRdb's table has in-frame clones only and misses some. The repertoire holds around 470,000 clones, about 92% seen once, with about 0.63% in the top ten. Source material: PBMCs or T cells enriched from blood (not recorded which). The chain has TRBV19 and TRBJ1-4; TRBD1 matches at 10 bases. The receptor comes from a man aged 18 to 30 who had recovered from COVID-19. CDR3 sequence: CASQDRGTEKLFF. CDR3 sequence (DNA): TGTGCCTCCCAGGACAGGGGGACCGAAAAACTGTTTTTT.